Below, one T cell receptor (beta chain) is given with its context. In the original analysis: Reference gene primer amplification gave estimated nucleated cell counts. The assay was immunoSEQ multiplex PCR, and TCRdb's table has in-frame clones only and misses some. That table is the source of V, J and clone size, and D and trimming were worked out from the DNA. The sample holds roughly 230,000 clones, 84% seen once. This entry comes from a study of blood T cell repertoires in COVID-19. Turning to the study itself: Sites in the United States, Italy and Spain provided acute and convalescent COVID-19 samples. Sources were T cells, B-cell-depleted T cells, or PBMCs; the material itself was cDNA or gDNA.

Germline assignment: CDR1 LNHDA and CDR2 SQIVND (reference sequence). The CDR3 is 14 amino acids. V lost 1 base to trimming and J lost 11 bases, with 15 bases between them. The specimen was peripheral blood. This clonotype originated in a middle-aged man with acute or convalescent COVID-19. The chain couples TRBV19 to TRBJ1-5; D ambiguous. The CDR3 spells CASSIGQADDSQHF. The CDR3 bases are TGTGCCAGTAGTATAGGACAAGCGGATGATTCCCAGCATTTT.